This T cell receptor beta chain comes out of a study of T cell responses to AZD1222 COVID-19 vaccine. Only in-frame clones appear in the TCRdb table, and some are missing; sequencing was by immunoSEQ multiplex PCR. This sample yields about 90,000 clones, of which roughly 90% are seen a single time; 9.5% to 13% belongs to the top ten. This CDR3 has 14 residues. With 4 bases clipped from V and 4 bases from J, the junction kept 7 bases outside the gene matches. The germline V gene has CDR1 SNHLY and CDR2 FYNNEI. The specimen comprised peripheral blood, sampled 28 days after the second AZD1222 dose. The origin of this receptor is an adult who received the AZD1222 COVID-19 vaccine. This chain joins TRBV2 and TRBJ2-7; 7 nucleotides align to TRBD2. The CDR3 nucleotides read TGTGCCAGCAGTGTCGGCGGGAGTTCTTACGAGCAGTACTTC. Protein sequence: CASSVGGSSYEQYF.